Each of the 27 T cell receptor beta chains below was sequenced from the same sample in a study of OX40 agonist ivuxolimab in advanced cancers. Measured with immunoSEQ multiplex PCR; TCRdb has only the in-frame clones, and not every one. The table shows some 70,000 clones, with more than 70% occurring only once. The input for sequencing was CD4+ or CD8+ T cells sorted from blood, taken in a trial of the OX40 agonist ivuxolimab. All receptors come from an adult with an advanced solid tumor such as melanoma, head and neck, liver or kidney cancer.

V and J are TRBV5-4 and TRBJ1-5; D is perhaps TRBD1 (6 bases). The CDR3 totals 14 residues. The germline CDR1 and CDR2 sequences are SGHNT and YYREEE (reference sequence). V was shortened by 0 bases and J by 7 bases, with 11 bases between the two germline ends. The CDR3 protein is CASSLDRATQPQHF. For the CDR3, the DNA is TGTGCCAGCAGCTTGGACAGGGCAACCCAGCCCCAGCATTTT.

The chain employs TRBV29-1 and TRBJ2-5; D remains unclear. This CDR3 is 12 amino acids long. Trimming removed 7 bases from V and 5 bases from J, with 14 bases in between. The germline V gene encodes CDR1 SQVTM and CDR2 ANQGSEA. CDR3 protein: CSGSEGYETQYF. The CDR3 DNA sequence: TGCAGCGGGTCAGAAGGGTACGAGACCCAGTACTTC.

The chain combines TRBV27 with TRBJ2-1, with 10 positions matching TRBD2. The germline CDR1 and CDR2 sequences are MNHEY and SMNVEV (reference sequence). V shed 7 bases and J 6 bases; nucleotides not matched to a gene: 6. The CDR3 is 14 residues long. CDR3 protein: CASILSGRPNEQFF. In nucleotides, the CDR3 is TGTGCCAGCATCCTTAGCGGGAGGCCCAATGAGCAGTTCTTC.

The V gene is TRBV7-2, the J gene TRBJ1-5, with TRBD1 as a possible D gene (5 bases). V lost 5 bases, J lost 1 base, and 15 bases lay in between. There are 16 residues in the CDR3. The germline V gene encodes CDR1 SGHTA and CDR2 FQGNSA. The CDR3 region has the DNA TGTGCCAGCAGCCGGGACGGACTTCGCAGCAATCAGCCCCAGCATTTT. Encoded protein: CASSRDGLRSNQPQHF.

This clone turned up a few times. The chain links TRBV7-3 to TRBJ2-2, with a possible D match to TRBD2 (5 bases). This CDR3 spans 14 amino acids. CDR1 and CDR2 (germline): SGHTA, FQGTGA. Trimming pared 8 bases from V and 0 bases from J, leaving 10 bases between. CDR3: CASRKGANTGELFF. CDR3 bases: TGTGCCAGCCGGAAGGGAGCGAACACCGGGGAGCTGTTTTTT. Complete variable domain (other parts from reference TRBV7-3 and TRBJ2-2): GAGVSQTPSNKVTEKGKYVELRCDPISGHTALYWYRQSLGQGPEFLIYFQGTGAADDSGLPNDRFFAVRPEGSVSTLKIQRTERGDSAVYLCASRKGANTGELFFGEGSRLTVL.

The count of this clone is one. The rearrangement uses TRBV30 and TRBJ1-2, with D perhaps TRBD1 (5 bases). Germline loops: CDR1 GTSNPN, CDR2 SVGIG (reference sequence). V was clipped by 1 base and J by 8 bases, with 17 bases between them. This CDR3 is built from 14 residues. CDR3 sequence reads: CAWSAGPSPRGYTF. CDR3 in DNA: TGTGCCTGGAGTGCGGGGCCAAGCCCACGCGGCTACACCTTC.

The gene calls are TRBV7-6 and TRBJ2-1; TRBD2 aligns across 10 bases. The germline gives CDR1 SGHVS, CDR2 FNYEAQ. The CDR3 loop spans 16 amino acids. With V trimmed by 2 bases and J by 8 bases, 9 bases remained unmatched. CDR3 amino acids: CASSLISGGAADEQFF. Written as DNA, the CDR3 is TGTGCCAGCAGCTTAATAAGCGGGGGGGCCGCGGATGAGCAGTTCTTC.

The rearrangement joins TRBV2 to TRBJ2-1; TRBD1 matches at 9 bases. Germline V gene lookup returns CDR1 SNHLY and CDR2 FYNNEI. The CDR3 totals 15 residues. V shed 5 bases and J 7 bases; nucleotides not matched to a gene: 9. CDR3 residues: CASSWGRDRVNEQFF. The CDR3 DNA reads as TGTGCCAGCAGTTGGGGACGGGACAGGGTTAATGAGCAGTTCTTC.

This clone appeared once. The chain carries TRBV11-2 and TRBJ2-7, with D unclear. V lost 4 bases and J 6 bases, leaving 7 bases between the germline ends. The CDR3 spans 11 residues. Per germline, CDR1 SGHAT and CDR2 FQNNGV. The CDR3 here is CASSSRSEQYF. CDR3 in DNA: TGTGCCAGCAGCTCCCGCTCCGAGCAGTACTTC.

This clone was recorded at least ten times. The chain employs TRBV4-3 and TRBJ2-4; unclear D gene. Germline assignment: CDR1 LGHNA and CDR2 YSLEER. The CDR3 sequence is 13 residues long. V gave up 2 bases and J gave up 6 bases, with 8 bases separating them. CDR3 sequence reads: CASSQTPGNIQYF. In DNA form, the CDR3 reads TGCGCCAGCAGCCAAACACCGGGAAACATTCAGTACTTC.

This clone was recorded only once. The V and J genes are TRBV27 and TRBJ2-3, with TRBD1 matching over 7 bases. The CDR3 has 18 amino acids. J was trimmed by 0 bases and V by 6 bases; bases with no gene match: 15. CDR1 MNHEY and CDR2 SMNVEV come from the germline V gene (reference sequence). CDR3 sequence reads: CASRTFGTARSSTDTQYF. The DNA of the CDR3 is TGTGCCAGCAGGACCTTTGGGACAGCAAGATCTAGCACAGATACGCAGTATTTT.

The chain joins TRBV15 to TRBJ2-4; 9 bases map to TRBD1. Germline values: CDR1 LNHNV, CDR2 YYDKDF (reference sequence). V shed 6 bases, J shed 0 bases, and the junction held 21 bases outside the gene matches. The CDR3 sequence is 21 residues long. Here the CDR3 DNA reads TGTGCCACCAGAACTCCAACTTCCGGGACAGGGAACGATATAGCCAAAAACATTCAGTACTTC. Its protein product is CATRTPTSGTGNDIAKNIQYF.

The chain couples TRBV12-5 to TRBJ2-3, with D possibly being TRBD2 (7 bases). Germline V gene lookup returns CDR1 LGHNT and CDR2 FRNRAP. V was clipped by 2 bases and J by 5 bases, with 17 bases between them. The CDR3 loop spans 16 amino acids. Here the CDR3 DNA reads TGTGCTAGTGGTTTGATCACGCGGGGGCGGGGAGATACGCAGTATTTT. Protein product: CASGLITRGRGDTQYF.

The V and J genes are TRBV7-8 and TRBJ1-1, with a tentative D call TRBD1 (5 bases). CDR1 is SGHVS, CDR2 FQNEAQ, per germline. The CDR3 loop spans 14 amino acids. Trimming stripped 2 bases from V and 5 bases from J, with 12 bases between. The CDR3: CASSLPGLATEAFF. The CDR3 coding sequence is TGTGCCAGCAGCTTACCGGGGCTCGCAACTGAAGCTTTCTTT.

The rearrangement links TRBV7-8 to TRBJ1-1; the D gene is possibly TRBD1 (5 bases). Looked up from germline, CDR1 is SGHVS and CDR2 is FQNEAQ. V was cut by 8 bases and J by 0 bases, with 10 bases left in between. The CDR3 is 13 amino acids. The CDR3 protein is CASRQGVNTEAFF. CDR3 in DNA: TGTGCCAGCCGACAAGGGGTGAACACTGAAGCTTTCTTT.

V is TRBV19 and J is TRBJ2-2; D is unresolved. V was trimmed by 6 bases and J by 3 bases, leaving 23 bases between them. Germline CDR1 is LNHDA and CDR2 is SQIVND (reference sequence). The length of the CDR3 is 18 residues. The CDR3 is CASRSDRDPNKYTGELFF. CDR3 DNA: TGTGCCAGTAGGTCGGATAGAGACCCGAATAAATACACCGGGGAGCTGTTTTTT.

The rearrangement joins TRBV28 to TRBJ1-3; D possibly corresponds to TRBD1 (5 bases). Trimming stripped 8 bases from V and 10 bases from J, with 15 bases between. The CDR3 consists of 12 residues. Germline-derived CDR1 and CDR2 are MDHEN and SYDVKM. The CDR3, as DNA: TGTGCCAGCTATAGGGGCCAGAGAACCATATATTTT. Translated: CASYRGQRTIYF.

V is TRBV7-2 and J is TRBJ1-2; D remains ambiguous. The length of the CDR3 is 15 residues. Trimming pared 3 bases from V and 1 base from J, leaving 12 bases between. Germline-derived CDR1 and CDR2 are SGHTA and FQGNSA. CDR3 nucleotides: TGTGCCAGCAGCTTGAGATCTCGGGGTAACTATGGCTACACCTTC. Translating it yields CASSLRSRGNYGYTF.

This clone was observed once. In nucleotides, the CDR3 is TGTGCCAGCAGTCCCCGGGACAGCTATGGCTACACCTTC. Translating gives CASSPRDSYGYTF. The chain carries TRBV2 and TRBJ1-2, with TRBD1 matching 7 bases. CDR1 and CDR2 from the germline V gene are SNHLY and FYNNEI. This CDR3 has 13 amino acids. Trimming took 5 bases from V and 4 from J; bases not matched to a gene: 4. The full variable domain, rest sourced from reference TRBV2 and TRBJ1-2, is EPEVTQTPSHQVTQMGQEVILRCVPISNHLYFYWYRQILGQKVEFLVSFYNNEISEKSEIFDDQFSVERPDGSNFTLKIRSTKLEDSAMYFCASSPRDSYGYTFGSGTRLTVV.

This chain joins TRBV7-9 and TRBJ2-3; D perhaps matches TRBD1 (6 bases). V lost 5 bases and J lost 7, with 22 bases in between. Germline V gene data show CDR1 as SEHNR and CDR2 as FQNEAQ (reference sequence). The CDR3 length is 16 residues. The CDR3 coding sequence is TGTGCCAGCAGCCCCGTCCTGGGGGCGATCGTGTATACGCAGTATTTT. This encodes CASSPVLGAIVYTQYF.

This sequence joins TRBV7-2 and TRBJ2-1; 7 bases fit TRBD1. Trimming removed 5 bases from V and 4 bases from J; junction bases left unmatched: 11. CDR3 length: 16 amino acids. CDR1 is SGHTA, CDR2 FQGNSA, per germline. CDR3 sequence reads: CASSRIIGQEYNEQFF. CDR3 nucleotide sequence: TGTGCCAGCAGCCGTATAATCGGACAGGAATACAATGAGCAGTTCTTC. Complete variable domain (other parts from reference TRBV7-2 and TRBJ2-1): GAGVSQSPSNKVTEKGKDVELRCDPISGHTALYWYRQSLGQGLEFLIYFQGNSAPDKSGLPSDRFSAERTGGSVSTLTIQRTQQEDSAVYLCASSRIIGQEYNEQFFGPGTRLTVL.

The chain carries TRBV28 and TRBJ2-2; D is unresolved. Looked up from germline, CDR1 is MDHEN and CDR2 is SYDVKM. Trimming took off 0 bases at V and 1 base at J, with 6 bases between the two ends. The CDR3 sequence is 15 residues long. The CDR3 sequence is CASSLWIRNTGELFF. DNA for the CDR3: TGTGCCAGCAGTTTATGGATTAGGAACACCGGGGAGCTGTTTTTT.

This chain links TRBV7-6 with TRBJ2-1, with D perhaps TRBD1 (6 bases). Germline lookup yields CDR1 SGHVS and CDR2 FNYEAQ. The V gene lost 5 bases and the J gene lost 2 bases, with 13 bases spanning the gap. This CDR3 has 15 amino acids. CDR3 nucleotides: TGTGCCAGCAGCCAGGGACACTCGGCCTACAATGAGCAGTTCTTC. This gives the protein CASSQGHSAYNEQFF.

V gene TRBV27 combines with J gene TRBJ1-3, with D possibly being TRBD1 (6 bases). Germline V gives CDR1 MNHEY, CDR2 SMNVEV (reference sequence). The V and J ends lost 4 bases and 3 bases respectively, with 10 bases between them. The CDR3 is 14 residues long. The CDR3 spells CASSSDRRGNTIYF. CDR3 bases: TGTGCCAGCAGTTCGGACAGACGTGGAAACACCATATATTTT.

The chain couples TRBV7-2 to TRBJ2-5, with D maybe TRBD1 (6 bases). V was shortened by 1 base and J by 2 bases, with 8 bases between the two germline ends. The CDR3 loop spans 14 amino acids. Germline CDR1 reads SGHTA; CDR2 reads FQGNSA. As DNA, the CDR3 is TGTGCCAGCAGCTTAGGGACAGCACAAGAGACCCAGTACTTC. Its protein is CASSLGTAQETQYF.

A single count supports this clone. This chain links TRBV5-4 with TRBJ1-6; no definite D call. Germline lookup yields CDR1 SGHNT and CDR2 YYREEE (reference sequence). The CDR3 loop spans 15 amino acids. With 1 base removed from V and 8 bases from J, the gap between germline ends came to 13 bases. CDR3 loop: CASSLLLVRDSPLHF. DNA of the CDR3: TGTGCCAGCAGCTTGTTACTGGTAAGAGATTCACCCCTCCACTTT.

This chain joins TRBV14 and TRBJ2-5, with 10 bases lining up with TRBD2. The CDR3 totals 16 residues. Germline lookup yields CDR1 SGHDN and CDR2 FVKESK. J was trimmed by 0 bases and V by 3 bases; bases with no gene match: 4. CDR3 amino acids: CASSQLAGAYQETQYF. The DNA of the CDR3 is TGTGCCAGCAGCCAGCTAGCGGGGGCGTACCAAGAGACCCAGTACTTC.